The 4 T cell receptor beta chains in this list originate from one sample, sequenced in a study of blood T cell repertoires in COVID-19. The method was immunoSEQ multiplex PCR; TCRdb's version includes in-frame clones alone and lacks a portion of them. The table includes about 250,000 clones, approximately 88% detected once. The sequenced material came from peripheral blood. These receptors originate from a man aged 40-50 years with acute or convalescent COVID-19.

The rearrangement joins TRBV4-1 to TRBJ1-6; D is perhaps TRBD1 (5 bases). Germline assignment: CDR1 MGHRA and CDR2 YSYEKL. This CDR3 region has 15 residues. Deletions cut 1 base from V and 7 bases from J, with 11 bases between. The CDR3 nucleotides are TGCGCCAGCAGCCAAGGGACCCGGGGGAATTCACCCCTCCACTTT. Translated, it gives CASSQGTRGNSPLHF.

This clone was found a few times. This chain joins TRBV10-1 and TRBJ2-7; 11 nucleotides line up with TRBD2. CDR1 is WNHNN, CDR2 SYGVQD, per germline (reference sequence). There are 18 residues in the CDR3. V dropped 7 bases and J dropped 3; count of bases not matched to a gene: 17. The CDR3 DNA is TGCGCCAGCAAGAACAGGCGGCTAGCGGGAGGAGGGCTCTACGAGCAGTACTTC. Protein sequence: CASKNRRLAGGGLYEQYF.

This clone was observed once. V and J are TRBV6-5 and TRBJ1-2; weak D call: TRBD1 (6 bases). CDR1 MNHEY and CDR2 SVGAGI come from the germline V gene. This CDR3 is 13 amino acids long. Trimming took off 6 bases at V and 4 bases at J, with 12 bases between the two ends. The CDR3 sequence is CASRSGDLYGYTF. DNA of the CDR3: TGTGCCAGCAGATCAGGGGACCTCTATGGCTACACCTTC.

A word on this clone: Other DNA sequences in the same sample also yield this CDR3. The chain uses TRBV28 and TRBJ1-1; 10 bases align to TRBD1. J lost 4 bases, V lost 6 bases, and 5 bases had no gene match. Germline V gives CDR1 MDHEN, CDR2 SYDVKM. The CDR3 has 14 residues. CDR3 nucleotides: TGTGCCAGCAGCCCTAGGACAGGGGGCACTGAAGCTTTCTTT. It specifies CASSPRTGGTEAFF.